The 12 T cell receptor beta chains listed next were all sequenced from one sample in a study of metastatic and nonmetastatic thyroid tumors. TCRdb re-processed the PCR reads through MiXCR. The profile shows about 62,000 clones, roughly 4.1% of them singletons. No treatment of any kind had been given to any patient before thyroid surgery. The sample consisted of blood. The receptor source for this set is a female donor with papillary thyroid cancer or a benign thyroid nodule (not recorded which). Some clones in this sample may be carry-over from other donors' samples.

This clone was observed at least ten times. J is TRBJ2-3 and V is TRBV24-1; 16 bases fit TRBD2. The V gene end was trimmed by 7 bases and the J gene end by 2 bases; junction bases not matched to a gene: 5. Germline CDR1 reads KGHDR; CDR2 reads SFDVKD. The CDR3 has 17 amino acids. Written as DNA, the CDR3 is TGTGCCACCAGCCTGGGACTAGCGGGAGGGGTCACAGATACGCAGTATTTT. Amino acids: CATSLGLAGGVTDTQYF.

The table lists this clone with many counts. V usage is TRBV12-3 or TRBV12-4 and J usage is TRBJ2-5, with 14 bases lining up with TRBD2. Trimming at V came to 6 bases and at J to 1 base, leaving 19 bases not matched to a gene. CDR3 length: 21 amino acids. CDR3 sequence: CASRGGARGLAGVRGQETQYF. The CDR3 DNA is TGTGCCAGCAGAGGGGGGGCCAGGGGACTAGCGGGAGTTAGGGGCCAAGAGACCCAGTACTTC.

The V call is TRBV27, the J call TRBJ2-7, with D possibly being TRBD2 (6 bases). The CDR3 spans 15 residues. Germline CDR1 MNHEY, CDR2 SMNVEV (reference sequence). Trimming cost V 6 bases and J 5 bases, with 20 bases left between them. Written as DNA, the CDR3 is TGTGCCAGCAGCGCGGGGACGGATGGGGCGAACGAGCAGTACTTC. Protein: CASSAGTDGANEQYF.

This clone was found many times. The gene calls are TRBV4-1 and TRBJ2-6, with a weak D call TRBD2 (6 bases). V gave up 0 bases and J gave up 0 bases, with 15 bases separating them. CDR3 length: 19 amino acids. Germline V CDR1 and CDR2: MGHRA, YSYEKL. CDR3 nucleotide sequence: TGCGCCAGCAGCCAAGATCGGGCGGGGTCTTACTCTGGGGCCAACGTCCTGACTTTC. The encoded protein is CASSQDRAGSYSGANVLTF.

This clone has at least ten counts. This chain links TRBV30 with TRBJ1-3; possibly TRBD1 for D (5 bases). The CDR3 totals 14 residues. CDR1 is GTSNPN and CDR2 is SVGIG in the germline V gene (reference sequence). V dropped 5 bases and J dropped 0 bases, with 11 bases sitting between them. CDR3 nucleotides: TGTGCCTGGGGGGCGCTCCGCTCTGGAAACACCATATATTTT. Amino acid sequence: CAWGALRSGNTIYF. Full variable domain (outside the CDR3, taken from reference TRBV30 and TRBJ1-3): SQTIHQWPATLVQPVGSPLSLECTVEGTSNPNLYWYRQAAGRGLQLLFYSVGIGQISSEVPQNLSASRPQDRQFILSSKKLLLSDSGFYLCAWGALRSGNTIYFGEGSWLTVV.

In its sample, this clone was seen many times. The CDR3 loop reads CASSEDNGALEQYF. CDR3 bases: TGTGCCAGCAGTGAGGATAATGGGGCCCTCGAGCAGTACTTC. The rearrangement joins TRBV2 to TRBJ2-7, with a weak D call TRBD1 (5 bases). The CDR3 has 14 amino acids. Germline V gene sequence: CDR1 SNHLY, CDR2 FYNNEI. The V gene lost 3 bases and the J gene lost 6 bases, with 15 bases spanning the gap. Supplemented by reference TRBV2 and TRBJ2-7, the full variable domain reads EPEVTQTPSHQVTQMGQEVILRCVPISNHLYFYWYRQILGQKVEFLVSFYNNEISEKSEIFDDQFSVERPDGSNFTLKIRSTKLEDSAMYFCASSEDNGALEQYFGPGTRLTVT.

On this clone: Possible read error: a much larger clone is one base away. The rearrangement links TRBV7-9 to TRBJ2-3; 14 nucleotides agree with TRBD2. V lost 7 bases to trimming and J lost 5 bases; unmatched junction nucleotides: 14. CDR1 and CDR2 (germline): SEHNR, FQNEAQ (reference sequence). The CDR3 has 18 residues. Here the CDR3 DNA reads TGTGCCAGCATCCCTCCAAGTGGACTAGCGGGGGGCAGAGATACGCAGTATTTT. Translated: CASIPPSGLAGGRDTQYF.

This clone occurred many times. This sequence joins TRBV24-1 and TRBJ2-2; D possibly matches TRBD1 or TRBD2 (6 bases each). The V gene lost 5 bases and the J gene lost 5 bases, with 11 bases spanning the gap. The CDR3 sequence is 14 residues long. The germline CDR1 and CDR2 sequences are KGHDR and SFDVKD. CDR3 sequence reads: CATSARGTTGELFF. The CDR3 nucleotides are TGTGCCACCAGTGCAAGGGGGACTACCGGGGAGCTGTTTTTT.

This clone came up many times. The chain employs TRBV5-1 and TRBJ2-1; 10 nucleotides match TRBD2. Germline CDR1 and CDR2: SGHRS and YFSETQ. V lost 4 bases and J lost 2; bases outside the gene matches: 6. The CDR3 runs 16 residues. CDR3 in DNA: TGCGCCAGCAGCCTCCCGCTAGCGGGGGCCTACAATGAGCAGTTCTTC. It translates to CASSLPLAGAYNEQFF.

This rearrangement joins TRBV5-6 to TRBJ1-1; tentative D call: TRBD1 (6 bases). Trimming took 4 bases from V and 1 from J, leaving 11 bases between them. The CDR3 consists of 14 residues. The germline V gene has CDR1 SGHDT and CDR2 YYEEEE. This CDR3 reads CASSGTGKNTEAFF. As DNA, the CDR3 is TGTGCCAGCAGCGGAACAGGGAAGAACACTGAAGCTTTCTTT.

This clone was seen many times. The chain carries TRBV5-1 and TRBJ2-2; possible D gene TRBD2, 5 bases. V lost 0 bases and J 3 bases, leaving 12 bases between the germline ends. Looked up from germline, CDR1 is SGHRS and CDR2 is YFSETQ. This CDR3 is built from 16 residues. Written as DNA, the CDR3 is TGCGCCAGCAGCTTGGGAGGGTTTATCTACACCGGGGAGCTGTTTTTT. It encodes CASSLGGFIYTGELFF. The full variable domain, in which reference TRBV5-1 and TRBJ2-2 provide the parts outside the CDR3, is KAGVTQTPRYLIKTRGQQVTLSCSPISGHRSVSWYQQTPGQGLQFLFEYFSETQRNKGNFPGRFSGRQFSNSRSEMNVSTLELGDSALYLCASSLGGFIYTGELFFGEGSRLTVL.

At least ten counts were recorded for this clone. The chain carries TRBV20-1 and TRBJ2-1, with 8 bases fitting TRBD2. J gave up 3 bases and V 4 bases, and 5 bases lay outside the gene matches. Germline CDR1 reads DFQATT; CDR2 reads SNEGSKA (reference sequence). This CDR3 comprises 14 residues. CDR3: CSATSGRGYNEQFF. Here the CDR3 DNA reads TGCAGTGCTACCAGCGGGAGAGGCTACAATGAGCAGTTCTTC.